The T cell receptor (beta chain) under discussion was sequenced for a study of cytomegalovirus exposure and HLA in healthy donors. General study points: The study labeled more than 150 TCR beta chains cytomegalovirus-associated. An analysis was carried out later, and it reportedly showed fewer N-insertions in an Asian-associated ancestry cluster than the roughly 670-donor mean.

At collection, donors were nominally healthy, but unrecorded immune exposures were probable. This CDR3 comprises 18 residues. The ends were cut back, 4 bases at V and 0 bases at J, with 19 bases in the middle. The germline V gene encodes CDR1 SGHTA and CDR2 FQGNSA. This PCR relied on a set of 60 Vbeta primers and 13 Jbeta primers. The protocol was immunoSEQ multiplex PCR, while the TCRdb copy is restricted to in-frame clones and leaves out a portion. The sample has 75,000 to 95,000 clones; around 77% are singletons. Of note for this clone: What it recognizes is unknown.

The rearrangement joins TRBV7-2 to TRBJ1-3; D is uncertain. The TCR comes from a man aged 45-65 years in good health and CMV-seronegative. Sequencing was done on a sample of PBMCs. CDR3 loop: CASSSGSRLTYSGNTIYF. CDR3 in DNA: TGTGCCAGCAGCTCTGGTTCTCGCCTAACCTACTCTGGAAACACCATATATTTT.